These 6 T cell receptor beta chains came from one sample sequenced in a study of T-cell memory formation after mild COVID-19. TCRdb passed the 5' RACE reads through MiXCR, listing each CDR3 protein once. This table has 350,000 or so distinct CDR3 sequences, roughly 19% appearing once. Specimen: PBMCs or a T cell subset sorted from them (not recorded which). Receptors were obtained from a man aged 18 to 30 who had mild COVID-19 (a few samples of this study predate the infection). Cell type and time point are not known.

The chain uses TRBV7-6 and TRBJ1-4; D gene unclear. This CDR3 has 16 amino acids. Germline V lookup: CDR1 SGHVS, CDR2 FNYEAQ. Between the trimmed V and J ends, which lost 5 bases and 1 base, there was a span of 14 bases. The CDR3 protein is CASSTTEYGTNEKLFF. The CDR3 nucleotides read TGTGCCAGCAGCACTACAGAGTACGGAACTAATGAAAAACTGTTTTTT.

This clonotype was picked up many times. This rearrangement joins TRBV7-9 to TRBJ2-3, with 12 bases that match TRBD1. Per the germline V gene, CDR1 is SEHNR and CDR2 is FQNEAQ (reference sequence). V trimming: 4 bases; J trimming: 6 bases; junction bases outside the gene matches: 8. This CDR3 comprises 16 residues. Here the CDR3 DNA reads TGTGCCAGCAGCTCGACCGGGACAGGGGGCCTCGATACGCAGTATTTT. This codes for CASSSTGTGGLDTQYF.

This clonotype showed up many times. The V call is TRBV4-3, the J call TRBJ2-1; D is unresolved. The CDR3 has 15 amino acids. CDR1 LGHNA and CDR2 YSLEER come from the germline V gene. V dropped 0 bases and J dropped 9 bases, with 15 bases sitting between them. The CDR3 sequence is CASSQEHLVYGEQFF. The CDR3 DNA reads TGCGCCAGCAGCCAAGAACACTTAGTGTACGGTGAGCAGTTCTTC.

This clonotype showed up just a few times. The chain links TRBV20-1 to TRBJ1-6; 7 nucleotides align to TRBD1. J was trimmed by 7 bases and V by 4 bases; bases with no gene match: 4. Germline V lookup: CDR1 DFQATT, CDR2 SNEGSKA (reference sequence). This CDR3 contains 13 residues. The CDR3 loop reads CSAKTGSNSPLHF. The CDR3 bases are TGCAGTGCTAAGACAGGGAGCAATTCACCCCTCCACTTT.

J is TRBJ2-3 and V is TRBV6-2 or TRBV6-3; D is perhaps TRBD1 or TRBD2 (5 bases each). Trimming took off 0 bases at V and 5 bases at J, with 12 bases between the two ends. The CDR3 has 15 residues. From germline, CDR1 is MNHEY and CDR2 SVGEGT. The CDR3 spells CASSYSGTGQDTQYF. As DNA, the CDR3 is TGTGCCAGCAGTTACTCCGGGACCGGGCAAGATACGCAGTATTTT.

The chain is built from TRBV7-8 and TRBJ1-4; D remains ambiguous. The CDR3 sequence is 12 residues long. Per the germline V gene, CDR1 is SGHVS and CDR2 is FQNEAQ. V was pared by 5 bases and J by 5 bases, with 6 bases between. CDR3 DNA sequence: TGTGCCAGCAGCCCGGGGAATGAAAAACTGTTTTTT. Its translation: CASSPGNEKLFF.